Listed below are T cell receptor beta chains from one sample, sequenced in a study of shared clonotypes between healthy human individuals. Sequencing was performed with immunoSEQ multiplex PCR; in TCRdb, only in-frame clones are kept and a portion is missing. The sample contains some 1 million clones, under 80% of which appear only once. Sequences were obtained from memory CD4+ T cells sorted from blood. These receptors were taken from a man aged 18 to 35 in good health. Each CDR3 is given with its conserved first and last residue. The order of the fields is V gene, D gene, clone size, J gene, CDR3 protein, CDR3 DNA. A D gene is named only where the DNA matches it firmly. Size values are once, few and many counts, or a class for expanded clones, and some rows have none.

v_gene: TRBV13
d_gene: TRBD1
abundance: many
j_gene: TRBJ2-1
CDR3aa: CASSFTGGSSYNEQFF
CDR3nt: TGTGCCAGCAGTTTCACAGGGGGGAGCTCCTACAATGAGCAGTTCTTC

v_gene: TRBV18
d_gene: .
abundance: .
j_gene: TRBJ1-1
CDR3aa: CASSPGVPNTEAFF
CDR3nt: TGTGCCAGCTCACCGGGGGTTCCGAACACTGAAGCTTTCTTT

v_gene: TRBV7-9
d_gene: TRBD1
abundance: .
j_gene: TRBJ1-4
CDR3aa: CASSRGTGTEKLFF
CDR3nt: TGTGCCAGCAGCCGCGGGACAGGGACTGAAAAACTGTTTTTT

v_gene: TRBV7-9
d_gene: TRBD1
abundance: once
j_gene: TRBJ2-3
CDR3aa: CASSFGQASTDTQYF
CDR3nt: TGTGCCAGCAGCTTCGGACAGGCCAGCACAGATACGCAGTATTTT

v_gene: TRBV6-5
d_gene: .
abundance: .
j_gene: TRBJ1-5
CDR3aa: CASSYAGSNQPQHF
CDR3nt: TGTGCCAGCAGTTACGCGGGAAGCAATCAGCCCCAGCATTTT

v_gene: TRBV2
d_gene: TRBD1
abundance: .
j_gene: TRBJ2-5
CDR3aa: CASRVGQKETQYF
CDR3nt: TGTGCCAGCAGAGTGGGACAGAAAGAGACCCAGTACTTC

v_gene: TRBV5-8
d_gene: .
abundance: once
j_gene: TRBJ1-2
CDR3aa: CASSLVPLVGYGYTF
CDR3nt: TGTGCCAGCAGCTTGGTGCCTCTGGTAGGGTATGGCTACACCTTC

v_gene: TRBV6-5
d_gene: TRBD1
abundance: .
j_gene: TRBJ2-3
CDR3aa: CASRLQGTDTQYF
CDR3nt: TGTGCCAGCAGGCTACAGGGGACAGATACGCAGTATTTT

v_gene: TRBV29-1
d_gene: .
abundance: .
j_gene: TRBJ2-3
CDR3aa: CSVELQAVTDTQYF
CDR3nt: TGCAGCGTTGAATTGCAGGCGGTGACAGATACGCAGTATTTT

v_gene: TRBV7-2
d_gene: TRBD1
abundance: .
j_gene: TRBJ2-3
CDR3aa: CASSSTGVRDTQYF
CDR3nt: TGTGCCAGCAGCTCCACAGGGGTAAGAGATACGCAGTATTTT

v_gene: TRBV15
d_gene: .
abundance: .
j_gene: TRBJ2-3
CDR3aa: CATSPGRDTQYF
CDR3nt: TGTGCCACCAGCCCGGGTCGAGATACGCAGTATTTT

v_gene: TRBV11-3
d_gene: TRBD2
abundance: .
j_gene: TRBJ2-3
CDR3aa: CASSLGASGRSRGTQYF
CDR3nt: TGTGCCAGCAGCTTAGGAGCTAGCGGGAGGTCCCGCGGTACGCAGTATTTT

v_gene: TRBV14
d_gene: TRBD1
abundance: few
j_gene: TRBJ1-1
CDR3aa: CASRDRINTEAFF
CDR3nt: TGTGCCAGCAGGGACAGGATCAACACTGAAGCTTTCTTT

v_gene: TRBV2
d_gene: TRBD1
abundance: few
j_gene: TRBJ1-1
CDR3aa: CASRGQGANTEAFF
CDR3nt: TGTGCCAGCAGAGGACAGGGGGCAAACACTGAAGCTTTCTTT

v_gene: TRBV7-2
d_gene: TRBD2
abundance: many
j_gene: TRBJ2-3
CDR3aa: CASSLEAAGGAADTQYF
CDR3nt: TGTGCCAGCAGCTTAGAGGCGGCGGGAGGTGCTGCAGATACGCAGTATTTT

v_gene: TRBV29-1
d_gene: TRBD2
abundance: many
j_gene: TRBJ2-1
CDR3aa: CSVGLAGEFF
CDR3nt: TGCAGCGTCGGACTAGCGGGTGAGTTCTTC

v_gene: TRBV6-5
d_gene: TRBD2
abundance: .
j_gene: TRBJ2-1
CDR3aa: CASSLLAGYNEQFF
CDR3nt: TGTGCCAGCAGTTTACTAGCGGGATACAATGAGCAGTTCTTC

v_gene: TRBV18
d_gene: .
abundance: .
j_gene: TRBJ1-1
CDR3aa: CASSPSMLNTEAFF
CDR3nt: TGTGCCAGCTCACCGAGTATGTTGAACACTGAAGCTTTCTTT

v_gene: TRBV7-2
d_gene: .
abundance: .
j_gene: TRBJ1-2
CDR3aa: CASSLDGRGYGYTF
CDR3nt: TGTGCCAGCAGCTTAGATGGCAGAGGGTATGGCTACACCTTC

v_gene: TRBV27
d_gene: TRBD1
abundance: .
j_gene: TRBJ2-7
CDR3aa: CASSPGQGAHSYEQYF
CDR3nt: TGTGCCAGCAGTCCGGGACAGGGGGCGCACTCCTACGAGCAGTACTTC

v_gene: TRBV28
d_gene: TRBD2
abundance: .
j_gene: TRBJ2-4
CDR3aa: CASSLGTKSKNIQYF
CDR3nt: TGTGCCAGCAGTTTAGGGACTAAGAGTAAAAACATTCAGTACTTC

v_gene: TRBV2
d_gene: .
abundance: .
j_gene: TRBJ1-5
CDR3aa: CASTGGPNQPQHF
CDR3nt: TGTGCCAGCACCGGGGGGCCCAATCAGCCCCAGCATTTT

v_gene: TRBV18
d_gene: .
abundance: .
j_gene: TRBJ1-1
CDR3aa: CASSPRTPSNTEAFF
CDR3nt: TGTGCCAGCTCACCCCGGACACCGTCGAACACTGAAGCTTTCTTT

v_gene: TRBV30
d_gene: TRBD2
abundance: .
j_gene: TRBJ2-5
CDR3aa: CAWKHGGAGSGSRQETQYF
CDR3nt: TGTGCCTGGAAGCACGGGGGGGCAGGGAGCGGGAGTAGGCAAGAGACCCAGTACTTC

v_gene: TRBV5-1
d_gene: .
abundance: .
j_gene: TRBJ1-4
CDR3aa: CASSYGQKPTNEKLFF
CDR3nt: TGCGCCAGCAGTTATGGACAGAAACCAACTAATGAAAAACTGTTTTTT

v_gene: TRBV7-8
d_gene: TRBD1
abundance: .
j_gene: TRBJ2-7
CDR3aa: CASSFPGQGSKYF
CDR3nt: TGTGCCAGCAGCTTCCCGGGACAGGGGTCAAAGTACTTC

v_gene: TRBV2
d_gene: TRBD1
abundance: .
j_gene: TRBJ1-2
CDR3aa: CASSGRQGRGYTF
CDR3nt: TGTGCCAGCAGTGGACGACAGGGTAGGGGCTACACCTTC

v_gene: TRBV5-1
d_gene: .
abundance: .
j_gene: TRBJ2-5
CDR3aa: CASKPEGETQYF
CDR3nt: TGCGCCAGCAAACCGGAGGGGGAGACCCAGTACTTC

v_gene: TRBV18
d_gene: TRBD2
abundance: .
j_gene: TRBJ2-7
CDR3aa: CASSPPGLAVYEQYF
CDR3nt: TGTGCCAGCTCACCACCCGGACTAGCGGTCTACGAGCAGTACTTC

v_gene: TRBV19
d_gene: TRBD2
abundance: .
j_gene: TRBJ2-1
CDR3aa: CASSLGLAGVEQFF
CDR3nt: TGTGCCAGTAGTCTAGGACTAGCGGGAGTTGAGCAGTTCTTC

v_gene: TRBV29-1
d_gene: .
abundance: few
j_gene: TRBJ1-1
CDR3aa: CSVGAGVSEAFF
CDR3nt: TGCAGCGTTGGGGCAGGGGTCAGTGAAGCTTTCTTT

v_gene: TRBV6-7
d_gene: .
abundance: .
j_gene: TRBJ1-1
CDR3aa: CASSYPPGSGLENTEAFF
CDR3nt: TGTGCCAGCAGTTACCCCCCAGGGAGTGGTCTAGAGAACACTGAAGCTTTCTTT

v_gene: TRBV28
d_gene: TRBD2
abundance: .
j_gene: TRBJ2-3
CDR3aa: CASSPAGGTDTQYF
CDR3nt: TGTGCCAGCAGTCCAGCGGGGGGAACAGATACGCAGTATTTT

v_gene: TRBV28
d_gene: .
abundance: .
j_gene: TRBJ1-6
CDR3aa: CASRLTSGYNSPLHF
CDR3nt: TGTGCCAGCAGGTTAACTAGCGGGTATAATTCACCCCTCCACTTT

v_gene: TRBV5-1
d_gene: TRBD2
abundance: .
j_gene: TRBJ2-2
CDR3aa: CASSSGLADTGELFF
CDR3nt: TGCGCCAGCAGCTCCGGACTAGCAGACACCGGGGAGCTGTTTTTT

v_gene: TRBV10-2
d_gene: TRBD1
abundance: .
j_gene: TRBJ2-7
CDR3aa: CASRDRGYEQYF
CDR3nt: TGCGCCAGCCGGGACAGGGGGTACGAGCAGTACTTC

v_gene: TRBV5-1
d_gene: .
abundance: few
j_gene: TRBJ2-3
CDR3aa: CASSLGSTDTQYF
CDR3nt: TGCGCCAGCAGCTTGGGAAGCACAGATACGCAGTATTTT

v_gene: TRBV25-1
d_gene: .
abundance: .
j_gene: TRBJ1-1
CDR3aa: CASTEPQGGNTEAFF
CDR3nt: TGTGCCAGCACCGAGCCCCAGGGCGGGAACACTGAAGCTTTCTTT

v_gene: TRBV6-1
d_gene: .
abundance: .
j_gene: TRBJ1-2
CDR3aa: CASRPGLLRYTF
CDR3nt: TGTGCCAGTCGACCGGGGCTCCTTCGCTACACCTTC

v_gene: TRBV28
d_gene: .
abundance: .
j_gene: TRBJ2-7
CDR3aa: CASNREVYEQYF
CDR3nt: TGTGCCAGCAACCGAGAGGTCTACGAGCAGTACTTC

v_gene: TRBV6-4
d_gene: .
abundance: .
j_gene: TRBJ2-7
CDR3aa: CASSASYGGHEGNEQYF
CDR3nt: TGTGCCAGCAGTGCCAGTTACGGGGGGCACGAGGGGAACGAGCAGTACTTC

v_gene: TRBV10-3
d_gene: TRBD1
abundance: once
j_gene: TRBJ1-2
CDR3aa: CAITQGGQDYGYTF
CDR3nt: TGTGCCATCACCCAGGGGGGACAGGACTATGGCTACACCTTC

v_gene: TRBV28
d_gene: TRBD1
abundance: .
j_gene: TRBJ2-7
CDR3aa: CASSSFPGQGSDEQYF
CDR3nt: TGTGCCAGCAGTTCCTTCCCGGGACAGGGTAGCGACGAGCAGTACTTC

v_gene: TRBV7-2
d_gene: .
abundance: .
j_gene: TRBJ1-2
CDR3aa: CASSLEGVIYGYTF
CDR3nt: TGTGCCAGCAGCCTTGAGGGGGTAATCTATGGCTACACCTTC

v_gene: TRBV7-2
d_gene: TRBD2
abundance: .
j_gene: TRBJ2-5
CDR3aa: CASSLGTSGGGETQYF
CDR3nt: TGTGCCAGCAGCTTAGGGACTAGCGGTGGTGGGGAGACCCAGTACTTC

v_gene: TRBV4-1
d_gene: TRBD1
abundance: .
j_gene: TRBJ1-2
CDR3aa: CASSQPGQGNTRGGYTF
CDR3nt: TGCGCCAGCAGCCAGCCGGGACAGGGGAATACAAGGGGAGGCTACACCTTC

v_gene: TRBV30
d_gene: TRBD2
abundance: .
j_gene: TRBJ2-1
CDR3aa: CAWSVRLAGGYNEQFF
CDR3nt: TGTGCCTGGAGTGTAAGACTAGCGGGAGGGTACAATGAGCAGTTCTTC

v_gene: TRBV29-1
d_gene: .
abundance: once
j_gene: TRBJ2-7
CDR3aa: CSVEGASYEQYF
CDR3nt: TGCAGCGTCGAAGGGGCTAGCTACGAGCAGTACTTC

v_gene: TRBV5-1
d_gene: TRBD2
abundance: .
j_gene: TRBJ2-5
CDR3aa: CASSLAPAGGQETQYF
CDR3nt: TGCGCCAGCAGCTTGGCCCCAGCGGGAGGGCAAGAGACCCAGTACTTC

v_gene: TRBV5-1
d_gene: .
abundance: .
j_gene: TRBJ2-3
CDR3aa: CASKAEVTDTQYF
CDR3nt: TGCGCCAGCAAGGCAGAGGTCACAGATACGCAGTATTTT

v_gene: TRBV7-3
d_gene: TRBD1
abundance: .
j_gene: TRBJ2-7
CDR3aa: CASSQTGSYEQYF
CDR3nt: TGTGCCAGCAGCCAGACAGGGAGCTACGAGCAGTACTTC